These 4 T cell receptor beta chains originate from one sample sequenced in a study of blood T cell repertoires in COVID-19. The data were produced by immunoSEQ multiplex PCR, yet TCRdb's version contains in-frame clones alone and is incomplete. The sample includes 15,000 to 20,000 clones, roughly 91% of them seen just once. Sample: peripheral blood. The receptors derive from a human donor in a cohort sampled during active COVID-19.

This chain links TRBV7-2 with TRBJ2-2; D not resolved. The CDR3 is 14 residues long. Trimming left V 2 bases short and J 4 bases short, with 8 bases between. CDR1 SGHTA and CDR2 FQGNSA come from the germline V gene. The CDR3 nucleotides are TGTGCCAGCAGCTTAACCCTGAGCACCGGGGAGCTGTTTTTT. Amino acid sequence: CASSLTLSTGELFF.

Here the CDR3 DNA reads TGTGCCAGCAGCGTGGGAAACCTCGGGGTCGGGGAGCTGTTTTTT. Translation gives CASSVGNLGVGELFF. This chain links TRBV9 with TRBJ2-2; D possibly corresponds to TRBD2 (5 bases). CDR3 size: 15 residues. Germline lookup yields CDR1 SGDLS and CDR2 YYNGEE. Trimming removed 2 bases at V and 7 bases at J, with 15 bases between.

This clone was seen only a few times. This chain connects TRBV6-5 to TRBJ2-7; perhaps TRBD1 as D (6 bases). The CDR3 sequence is 11 residues long. Germline V gene sequence: CDR1 MNHEY, CDR2 SVGAGI. V lost 6 bases and J 6 bases, leaving 9 bases between the germline ends. The CDR3 protein is CASSTGLEQYF. The CDR3 region has the DNA TGTGCCAGCAGCACAGGGCTCGAGCAGTACTTC.

V and J are TRBV5-1 and TRBJ2-7; 7 positions match TRBD2. Trimming took 1 base from V and 0 from J; bases not matched to a gene: 4. CDR1 is SGHRS, CDR2 YFSETQ, per germline. This CDR3 region has 15 residues. This CDR3 is CASSLLAGSSYEQYF. CDR3 nucleotide sequence: TGCGCCAGCAGCTTGTTAGCGGGTTCCTCCTACGAGCAGTACTTC.